Listed below are T cell receptor beta chains from one sample, sequenced in a study of blood T cell repertoires in COVID-19. Data came from immunoSEQ multiplex PCR; TCRdb stores just in-frame clones and leaves some out. The sample has about 93,000 clones; roughly 80% are singletons. The sequenced sample was peripheral blood. The receptors here all came from a human donor in a cohort sampled during active COVID-19. Both conserved end residues are part of each CDR3. The D gene is left open where the match is weak. Not every row has a clone size; where given, it reads once, few, many or a size class.

TRBJ1-6,TRBD1,TRBV28,few,13,TGTGCCAGCAGCCGGGACAGCAATTCACCCCTCCACTTT,CASSRDSNSPLHF
TRBJ2-2,.,TRBV28,.,18,TGTGCCAGCAGTTTCAGGCCTAAGGGGCGAGTACGAACCGGGGAGCTGTTTTTT,CASSFRPKGRVRTGELFF
TRBJ2-3,.,TRBV19,.,15,TGTGCCAGTAGTATTATAAGGAATGGGAGAGATACGCAGTATTTT,CASSIIRNGRDTQYF
TRBJ2-7,TRBD1,TRBV7-7,.,13,TGTGCCAGCAGCTTAGGGACAGGCTACGAGCAGTACTTC,CASSLGTGYEQYF
TRBJ2-1,.,TRBV2,few,11,TGTGCCAGCAGTGAACCGAATGAGCAGTTCTTC,CASSEPNEQFF
TRBJ2-1,.,TRBV6-8,.,18,TGTGCCAGCACCTGCGGACTATCGGTCCTCAAGTGCTACAATGAGCAGTTCTTC,CASTCGLSVLKCYNEQFF
TRBJ2-3,TRBD2,TRBV25-1,.,16,TGTGCCAGCAGTGGTTATAGCGGGGGGCTCGCAGATACGCAGTATTTT,CASSGYSGGLADTQYF
TRBJ2-7,.,TRBV2,few,12,TGTGCCACCACCAGGGTTCGTAACGAGCAGTACTTC,CATTRVRNEQYF
TRBJ1-5,TRBD1,TRBV5-1,few,14,TGCGCCAGCAGCCCGACAGGGACGGGTCAGCCCCAGCATTTT,CASSPTGTGQPQHF
TRBJ2-1,.,TRBV19,.,15,TGTGCCAGTAGTATAGAAGGGGGGGTCTACAATGAGCAGTTCTTC,CASSIEGGVYNEQFF
TRBJ1-2,.,TRBV9,.,12,TGTGCCAGCAGCGTAGCTACCTATGGCTACACCTTC,CASSVATYGYTF
TRBJ2-7,TRBD1,TRBV10-3,few,12,TGTGCCATCAGCGGACAGGGTTACCAGCAGTACTTC,CAISGQGYQQYF
TRBJ2-1,.,TRBV9,few,16,TGTGCCAGCAGCGTAGCTCTAGCGCAGTCCTACAATGAGCAGTTCTTC,CASSVALAQSYNEQFF
TRBJ2-2,TRBD2,TRBV28,many,15,TGTGCCAGCAGCCTCCTTGGGGAGGGGACCGGGGAGCTGTTTTTT,CASSLLGEGTGELFF
TRBJ2-1,TRBD2,TRBV5-1,once,17,TGCGCCAGCAGGCCAGCGGGGGGCCCCAGCTCCTACAATGAGCAGTTCTTC,CASRPAGGPSSYNEQFF
TRBJ2-6,.,TRBV19,.,16,TGTGCCAGTAACTCCCCCAGGGACATTGGGGCCAACGTCCTGACTTTC,CASNSPRDIGANVLTF
TRBJ2-7,TRBD1,TRBV7-3,.,15,TGTGCCAGCAGCCGTGAGGGGACAGGGGGGTACGAGCAGTACTTC,CASSREGTGGYEQYF
TRBJ1-1,.,TRBV15,few,13,TGTGCCACCAGCAGAAAAGCGAACACTGAAGCTTTCTTT,CATSRKANTEAFF
TRBJ2-6,.,TRBV4-2,.,18,TGTGCCAGCAGCCCAGGCTCAGGGGATCCCACTGGGGCCAACGTCCTGACTTTC,CASSPGSGDPTGANVLTF
TRBJ1-3,.,TRBV5-1,few,12,TGCGCCAGCAGCTTACAGGGAAACACCATATATTTT,CASSLQGNTIYF
TRBJ2-1,.,TRBV10-2,.,14,TGCGCCAGCAGTTTCGGCGGCTCCTACAATGAGCAGTTCTTC,CASSFGGSYNEQFF
TRBJ2-7,TRBD2,TRBV6-5,.,14,TGTGCCAGCAGCGGGGGAGCGGGAGTGCGCGAGCAGTACTTC,CASSGGAGVREQYF
TRBJ1-6,TRBD1,TRBV5-4,.,16,TGTGCCAGCAGCTTGGGGGACAGGAGGAATAATTCACCCCTCCACTTT,CASSLGDRRNNSPLHF
TRBJ1-1,TRBD1,TRBV28,.,15,TGTGCCAGCAGTTTAAAGACAGGGAGGTACACTGAAGCTTTCTTT,CASSLKTGRYTEAFF
TRBJ1-2,.,TRBV30,once,14,TGTGCCTGGAGTCGTGGGGAGTCGAGGTGGGGCTACACCTTC,CAWSRGESRWGYTF
TRBJ2-3,TRBD1,TRBV5-1,.,15,TGCGCCAGCATGTCCAAGGGGGCCGACACAGATACGCAGTATTTT,CASMSKGADTDTQYF
TRBJ1-1,.,TRBV28,.,12,TGTGCCAGCAGCCCTATTACCACTGAAGCTTTCTTT,CASSPITTEAFF
TRBJ1-1,TRBD1,TRBV5-1,.,16,TGCGCCAGCAGCCAGGGACAGGGGGTGGGGAACACTGAAGCTTTCTTT,CASSQGQGVGNTEAFF
TRBJ2-2,.,TRBV5-1,few,14,TGCGCCAGCAGTCTCAGCGCGAACACCGGGGAGCTGTTTTTT,CASSLSANTGELFF
TRBJ2-7,.,TRBV29-1,once,13,TGCAGCGTTGTTTCAGGTTTCTCCTACGAGCAGTACTTC,CSVVSGFSYEQYF
TRBJ1-6,.,TRBV5-5,.,13,TGTGCCAGCAGCACAGGGAATAATTCACCCCTCCACTTT,CASSTGNNSPLHF
TRBJ2-3,.,TRBV11-2,.,13,TGTGCCAGCAACTCAGCCGGGTCGGATACGCAGTATTTT,CASNSAGSDTQYF
TRBJ1-1,.,TRBV11-2,.,12,TGTGCCAGCAGCTTAGGAAGGCGGGGAGCTTTCTTT,CASSLGRRGAFF
TRBJ2-7,TRBD1,TRBV5-4,.,11,TGTGCCACCCTACACAGGGGCGAGCAGTACTTC,CATLHRGEQYF
TRBJ2-5,.,TRBV9,.,13,TGTGCCAGCAGCGCTCCGGAGAGGGAGACCCAGTACTTC,CASSAPERETQYF
TRBJ2-7,TRBD1,TRBV5-1,.,15,TGCGCCAGCAGCTTGGGGACAGGGGGCTCCTACGAGCAGTACTTC,CASSLGTGGSYEQYF
TRBJ2-1,TRBD2,TRBV29-1,.,16,TGCAGCGCCCCCCCGCCTAGCGGGAGAGCGTACAATGAGCAGTTCTTC,CSAPPPSGRAYNEQFF
TRBJ2-5,TRBD1,TRBV25-1,few,16,TGTGCCAGCAGTCGCCGGGACAGGGGTCTGCAAGAGACCCAGTACTTC,CASSRRDRGLQETQYF
TRBJ2-5,.,TRBV20-1,.,15,TGCAGTGCTAGTCCCGGTGCGGGCCGGCGGGAGACCCAGTACTTC,CSASPGAGRRETQYF
TRBJ2-3,.,TRBV19,once,15,TGTGCCAGTAGAGTTTCGCCGACAGTCACAGATACGCAGTATTTT,CASRVSPTVTDTQYF
TRBJ1-2,.,TRBV29-1,.,12,TGCAGCGTTGGCGGACAAAGTAGTGGCTACACCTTC,CSVGGQSSGYTF
TRBJ1-2,.,TRBV4-1,.,15,TGCGCCAGCAGCCAAGAAGGGGGAAGGATTCGCGGCTACACCTTC,CASSQEGGRIRGYTF
TRBJ1-3,TRBD1,TRBV7-9,few,14,TGTGCCAGCAGCTTATCAGGGGGAGGAAACACCATATATTTT,CASSLSGGGNTIYF
TRBJ1-3,.,TRBV6-5,.,12,TGTGCCAGCCTAAGCTCTGGAAACACCATATATTTT,CASLSSGNTIYF
TRBJ1-5,TRBD1,TRBV28,few,16,TGTGCCAGCAGTTTAGAGGGACAGGGGTTCAATCAGCCCCAGCATTTT,CASSLEGQGFNQPQHF
TRBJ2-1,TRBD2,TRBV28,.,12,TGTGCCAGCAGTGCGACTAGCGGGGGGAAGTTCTTC,CASSATSGGKFF
TRBJ2-1,TRBD2,TRBV7-2,.,16,TGTGCCAGCAGCTCCTCTAGCGGGGGGGCCTACAATGAGCAGTTCTTC,CASSSSSGGAYNEQFF
TRBJ2-3,.,TRBV10-3,.,13,TGTGCCGGGGGTGGACAGTTCACAGATACGCAGTATTTT,CAGGGQFTDTQYF